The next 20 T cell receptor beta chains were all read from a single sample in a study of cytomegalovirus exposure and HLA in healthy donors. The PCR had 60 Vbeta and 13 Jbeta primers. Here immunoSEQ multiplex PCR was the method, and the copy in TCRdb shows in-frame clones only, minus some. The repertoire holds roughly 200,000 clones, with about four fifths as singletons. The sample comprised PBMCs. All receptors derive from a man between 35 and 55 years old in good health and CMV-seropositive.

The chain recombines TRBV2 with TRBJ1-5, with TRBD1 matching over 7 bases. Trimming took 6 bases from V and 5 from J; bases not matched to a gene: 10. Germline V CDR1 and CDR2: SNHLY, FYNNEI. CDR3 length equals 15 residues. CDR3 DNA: TGTGCCAGCAGCATGGCAGGGGGAGCCTATCAGCCCCAGCATTTT. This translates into CASSMAGGAYQPQHF.

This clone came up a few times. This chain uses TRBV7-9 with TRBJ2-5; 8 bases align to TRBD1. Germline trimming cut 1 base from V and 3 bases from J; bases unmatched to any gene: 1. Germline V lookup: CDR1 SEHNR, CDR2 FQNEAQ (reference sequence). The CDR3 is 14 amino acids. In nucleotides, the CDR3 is TGTGCCAGCAGCTTAGGGACAGGGAAAGAGACCCAGTACTTC. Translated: CASSLGTGKETQYF.

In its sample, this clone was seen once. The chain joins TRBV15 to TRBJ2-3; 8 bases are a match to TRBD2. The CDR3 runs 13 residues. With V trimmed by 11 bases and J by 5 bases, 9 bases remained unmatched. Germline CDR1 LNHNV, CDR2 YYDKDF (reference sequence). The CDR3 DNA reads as TGTGCCGTTCAGCGGGAGAAGATAGATACGCAGTATTTT. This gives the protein CAVQREKIDTQYF.

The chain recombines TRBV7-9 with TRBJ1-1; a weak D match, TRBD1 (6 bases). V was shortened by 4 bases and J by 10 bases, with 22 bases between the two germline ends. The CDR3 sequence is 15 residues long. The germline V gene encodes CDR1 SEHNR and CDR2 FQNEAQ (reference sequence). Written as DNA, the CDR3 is TGTGCCAGCAGCTCCGCCGGGACACCTTCCTCGGGAGCTTTCTTT. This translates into CASSSAGTPSSGAFF.

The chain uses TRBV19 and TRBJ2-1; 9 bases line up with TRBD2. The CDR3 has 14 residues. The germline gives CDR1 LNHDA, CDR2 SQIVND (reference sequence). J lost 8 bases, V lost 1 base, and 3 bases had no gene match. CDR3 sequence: CASSIAGTSYEQFF. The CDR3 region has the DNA TGTGCCAGTAGTATAGCCGGGACTAGCTATGAGCAGTTCTTC.

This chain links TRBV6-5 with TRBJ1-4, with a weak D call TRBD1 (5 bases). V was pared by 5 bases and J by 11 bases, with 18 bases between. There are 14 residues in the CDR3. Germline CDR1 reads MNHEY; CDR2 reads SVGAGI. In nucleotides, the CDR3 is TGTGCCAGCAGTGAAATATGGGGGGTCGGGAAACTGTTTTTT. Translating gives CASSEIWGVGKLFF.

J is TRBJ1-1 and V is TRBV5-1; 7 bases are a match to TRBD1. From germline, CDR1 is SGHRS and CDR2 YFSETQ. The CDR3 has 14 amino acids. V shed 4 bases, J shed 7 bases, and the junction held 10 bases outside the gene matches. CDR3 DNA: TGCGCCAGCAGCCTGGGACAGCGAACGATTGAAGCTTTCTTT. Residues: CASSLGQRTIEAFF.

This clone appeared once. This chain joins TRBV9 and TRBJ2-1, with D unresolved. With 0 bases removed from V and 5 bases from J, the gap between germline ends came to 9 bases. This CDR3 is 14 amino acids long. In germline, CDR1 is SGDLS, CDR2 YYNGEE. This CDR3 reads CASSVEPRNNEQFF. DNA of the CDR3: TGTGCCAGCAGCGTAGAACCTAGAAACAATGAGCAGTTCTTC. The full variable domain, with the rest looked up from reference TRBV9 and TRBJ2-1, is DSGVTQTPKHLITATGQRVTLRCSPRSGDLSVYWYQQSLDQGLQFLIQYYNGEERAKGNILERFSAQQFPDLHSELNLSSLELGDSALYFCASSVEPRNNEQFFGPGTRLTVL.

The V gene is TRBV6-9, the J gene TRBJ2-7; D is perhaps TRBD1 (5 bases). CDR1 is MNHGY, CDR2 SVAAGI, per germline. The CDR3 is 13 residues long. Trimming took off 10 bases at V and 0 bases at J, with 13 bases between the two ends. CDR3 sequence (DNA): TGTGCCATCAGGGCCAGGATCTCCTACGAGCAGTACTTC. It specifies CAIRARISYEQYF.

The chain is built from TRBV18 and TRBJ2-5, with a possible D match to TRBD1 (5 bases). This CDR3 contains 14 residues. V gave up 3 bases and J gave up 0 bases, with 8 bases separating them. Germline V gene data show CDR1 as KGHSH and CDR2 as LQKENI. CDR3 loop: CASSPFRDQETQYF. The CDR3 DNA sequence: TGTGCCAGCTCACCCTTCAGGGACCAAGAGACCCAGTACTTC.

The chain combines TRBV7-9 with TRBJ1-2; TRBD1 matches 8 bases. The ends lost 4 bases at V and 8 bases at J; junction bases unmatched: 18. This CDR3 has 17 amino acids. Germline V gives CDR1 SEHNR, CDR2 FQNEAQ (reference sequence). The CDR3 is CASSSTRDRPSGRGYTF. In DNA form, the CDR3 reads TGTGCCAGCAGCTCAACCCGGGACAGGCCGTCGGGTAGGGGCTACACCTTC.

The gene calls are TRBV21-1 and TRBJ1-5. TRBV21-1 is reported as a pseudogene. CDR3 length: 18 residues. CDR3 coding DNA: TGTGCCAGCAGCAAAGCGCGGGAGGGGCGTAAGGCCAATCAGCCCCAGCATTTT. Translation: CASSKAREGRKANQPQHF.

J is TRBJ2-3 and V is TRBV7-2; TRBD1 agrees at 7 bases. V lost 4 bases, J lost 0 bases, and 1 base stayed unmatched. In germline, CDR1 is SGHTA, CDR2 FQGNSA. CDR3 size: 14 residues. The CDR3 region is CASSYRGSTDTQYF. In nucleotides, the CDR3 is TGTGCCAGCAGCTACAGGGGAAGCACAGATACGCAGTATTTT.

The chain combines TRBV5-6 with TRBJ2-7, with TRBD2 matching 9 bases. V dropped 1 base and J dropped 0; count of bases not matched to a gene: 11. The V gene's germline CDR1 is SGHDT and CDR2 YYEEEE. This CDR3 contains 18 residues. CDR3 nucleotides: TGTGCCAGCAGCTTGAAATCTAGCGGGGCGAAGCTCTCCTACGAGCAGTACTTC. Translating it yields CASSLKSSGAKLSYEQYF.

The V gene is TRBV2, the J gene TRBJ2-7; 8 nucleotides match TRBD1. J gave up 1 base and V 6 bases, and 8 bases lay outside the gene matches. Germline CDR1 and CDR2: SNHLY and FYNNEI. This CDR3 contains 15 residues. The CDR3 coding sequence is TGTGCCAGCAGGGGGGGACAGGCCTCGTCCTACGAGCAGTACTTC. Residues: CASRGGQASSYEQYF.

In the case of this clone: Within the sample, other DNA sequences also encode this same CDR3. The CDR3 DNA reads TGTGCCAGCAGTTGGGGGCAGACGAACACTGAAGCTTTCTTT. It is translated as CASSWGQTNTEAFF. The genes are TRBV27 and TRBJ1-1; possible D gene TRBD1, 6 bases. With 4 bases removed from V and 1 base from J, the gap between germline ends came to 10 bases. This CDR3 comprises 14 residues. Germline CDR1 reads MNHEY; CDR2 reads SMNVEV (reference sequence).

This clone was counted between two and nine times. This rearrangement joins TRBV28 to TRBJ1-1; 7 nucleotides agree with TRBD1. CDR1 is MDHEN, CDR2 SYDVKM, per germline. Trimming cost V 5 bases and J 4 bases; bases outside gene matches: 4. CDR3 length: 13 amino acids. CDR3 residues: CASSEGAGTEAFF. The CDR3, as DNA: TGTGCCAGCAGTGAGGGGGCAGGCACTGAAGCTTTCTTT.

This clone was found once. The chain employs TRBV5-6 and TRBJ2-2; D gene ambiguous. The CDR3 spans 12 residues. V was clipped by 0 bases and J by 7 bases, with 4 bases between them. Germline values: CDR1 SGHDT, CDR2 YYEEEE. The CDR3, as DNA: TGTGCCAGCAGCTTGGCCGTCGGGGAGCTGTTTTTT. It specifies CASSLAVGELFF. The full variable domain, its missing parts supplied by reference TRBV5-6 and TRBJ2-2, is DAGVTQSPTHLIKTRGQQVTLRCSPKSGHDTVSWYQQALGQGPQFIFQYYEEEERQRGNFPDRFSGHQFPNYSSELNVNALLLGDSALYLCASSLAVGELFFGEGSRLTVL.

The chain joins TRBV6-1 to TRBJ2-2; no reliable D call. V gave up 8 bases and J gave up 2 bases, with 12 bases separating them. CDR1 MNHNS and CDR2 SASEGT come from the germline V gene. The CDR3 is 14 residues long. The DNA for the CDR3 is TGTGCCAGCGAGCCCCGTCAAAACACCGGGGAGCTGTTTTTT. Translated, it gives CASEPRQNTGELFF.

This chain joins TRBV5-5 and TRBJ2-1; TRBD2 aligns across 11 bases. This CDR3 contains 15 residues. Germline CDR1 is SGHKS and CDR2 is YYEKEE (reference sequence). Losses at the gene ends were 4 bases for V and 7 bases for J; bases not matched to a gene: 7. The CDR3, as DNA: TGTGCCAGCAGCCCGGGACTAGCGGTACTAAATGAGCAGTTCTTC. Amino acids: CASSPGLAVLNEQFF.